This T cell receptor beta chain is from a study of blood T cells in healthy people across ages. Primers used in a second PCR of about 6 to 11 cycles were a sample-barcoded 5' primer and a J-beta primer mix. TCRdb analysed the 5' RACE reads with MiXCR anew, one entry per CDR3 protein. In the table there are about 720,000 distinct CDR3 sequences, about 25% of which are singletons. Only a few counts were recorded for this clonotype. Since the CDR3 does not end with the conserved phenylalanine or tryptophan, this likely comes from a read error. Germline V gives CDR1 LNHNV, CDR2 YYDKDF (reference sequence). Trimming removed 3 bases at V and 0 bases at J, with 10 bases between. CDR3 length equals 15 residues. These data were also reused for a study on T cells of mothers and their children.

Sequenced input: blood. The rearrangement links TRBV15 to TRBJ2-3, with a weak D call TRBD1 (5 bases). The sequence was collected from a boy younger than 18 in good health. The CDR3 region has the DNA TGTGCCACCAGCAGTAGGGGTTCTAGCACAGATACGCAGTATCTT. This encodes CATSSRGSSTDTQYL.